The TCR beta chain under discussion was sequenced for a study of T cell repertoires in cytomegalovirus infection. Study as a whole: Matching HLA type and CMV infection were both indicated by public TCR beta signatures.

TCRdb ran MiXCR on the reads and lists one entry per CDR3 protein. The sample comprises around 250,000 distinct CDR3 sequences, about 18% of which are singletons, and around half rests with the top ten. V was shortened by 6 bases and J by 3 bases, with 12 bases between the two germline ends. Germline assignment: CDR1 MNHEY and CDR2 SVGAGI. The CDR3 extends over 14 amino acids. Study-level results: Dominating the ex vivo response were HLA-C-restricted CMV-specific TCR beta clonotypes. Public TCR beta family frequency separated CMV-and-HLA carriers, including in an independent cohort.

This clonotype has just a few counts. Its cognate antigen is unknown. This sequence was found in a human donor in good health (CMV status not recorded). Some clones in this sample may be carry-over from other donors' samples. Source material: CD8+ T cells from PBMCs. The chain employs TRBV6-5 and TRBJ1-5, with a possible D match to TRBD1 (6 bases). The CDR3, as DNA: TGTGCCAGCAGCAGCACAGGGCCCAATCAGCCCCAGCATTTT. Translated, it gives CASSSTGPNQPQHF.